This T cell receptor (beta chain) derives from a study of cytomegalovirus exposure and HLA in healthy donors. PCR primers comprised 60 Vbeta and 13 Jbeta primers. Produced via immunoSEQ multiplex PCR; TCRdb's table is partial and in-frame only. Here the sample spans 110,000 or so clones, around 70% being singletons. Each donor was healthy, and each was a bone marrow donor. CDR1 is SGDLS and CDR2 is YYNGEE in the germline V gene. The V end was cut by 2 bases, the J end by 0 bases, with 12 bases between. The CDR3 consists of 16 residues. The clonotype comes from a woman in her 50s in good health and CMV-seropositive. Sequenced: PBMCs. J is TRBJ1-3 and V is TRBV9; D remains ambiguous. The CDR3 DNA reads TGTGCCAGCAGCGTCGGGCGGGGTAACTCTGGAAACACCATATATTTT. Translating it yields CASSVGRGNSGNTIYF.